What follows describes a single T cell receptor (beta chain). Its antigen is unidentified. The sample originates from a study of cytomegalovirus exposure and HLA in healthy donors. Germline lookup yields CDR1 SGHAT and CDR2 FQNNGV. CDR3 size: 13 residues. V dropped 1 base and J dropped 6; count of bases not matched to a gene: 0. General study results and limits: There were 150 to 200 TCR beta chains listed as cytomegalovirus-associated.

Primers for the PCR totalled 60 Vbeta and 13 Jbeta. Sequencing used immunoSEQ multiplex PCR; TCRdb keeps in-frame clones, though not all of them. This sample has over 150,000 clones, with less than 80% found just once. The chain joins TRBV11-2 to TRBJ2-7; 10 nucleotides align to TRBD1. Sequences were obtained from PBMCs. The TCR sequence derives from a man in his forties in good health and CMV-seronegative. CDR3 nucleotide sequence: TGTGCCAGCAGCTTAGGGACAGGGGGCGAGCAGTACTTC. Its protein is CASSLGTGGEQYF.